This T cell receptor beta chain stems from a study of breast tumors, draining lymph nodes, adjacent tissues. Findings and caveats of the study: Compared with lymph nodes, tumors were less diverse; compared with nontumor tissue, more. Tumor and nontumor repertoires were significantly more similar in luminal-like than in basal-like breast cancer.

This clonotype was counted at least ten times. Antigen unknown. From the multiplex PCR reads, TCRdb called clonotypes with MiXCR, one entry per CDR3 protein. The table lists about 12,000 distinct CDR3 sequences, about 37% of them singletons. CDR3 length: 13 amino acids. V dropped 6 bases and J dropped 7; count of bases not matched to a gene: 7. The germline V gene encodes CDR1 KGHSH and CDR2 LQKENI. The chain uses TRBV18 and TRBJ1-2, with 8 positions matching TRBD1. Sequenced material: breast tumor tissue. The sequence derives from a female donor with breast cancer. Some clones in this sample may be carry-over from other donors' samples. This CDR3 reads CASSLPDRGGYTF. The CDR3 coding sequence is TGTGCCAGCTCCCTACCTGACAGGGGTGGCTACACCTTC.